The 8 T cell receptor beta chains listed next were all sequenced from one sample in a study. Via MiXCR, TCRdb re-called the 5' RACE reads, giving one row per CDR3 protein. The sample has 50,000 to 75,000 distinct CDR3 sequences; 20% to 25% are singletons. Material for sequencing was memory CD4+ T cells sorted from a lymph node. Sample subset: memory CD4+ T cells, CD4+CD45RO+CD25-. The receptor set was obtained from a female donor with breast cancer.

The genes are TRBV7-2 and TRBJ2-1, with 13 positions matching TRBD2. The CDR3 runs 16 residues. Germline trimming cut 5 bases from V and 12 bases from J; bases unmatched to any gene: 13. Germline assignment: CDR1 SGHTA and CDR2 FQGNSA. The CDR3 here is CASSPEAGTSGIRQFF. The CDR3 DNA reads TGTGCCAGCAGCCCAGAGGCCGGGACTAGCGGGATTCGGCAGTTCTTC.

The CDR3 DNA follows: TGTGCCAGCAGCCAAGGGCTCTTCAACGGGGTTGGCTACACCTTC. Its protein product is CASSQGLFNGVGYTF. The chain carries TRBV4-2 and TRBJ1-2, with D hard to call. Trimming left V 1 base short and J 7 bases short, with 16 bases between. This CDR3 spans 15 amino acids. CDR1 and CDR2 (germline): LGHNA, YNFKEQ.

This chain connects TRBV7-8 to TRBJ2-5; D remains ambiguous. CDR3 length: 14 residues. V lost 1 base and J 0 bases, leaving 6 bases between the germline ends. Germline V CDR1 and CDR2: SGHVS, FQNEAQ. CDR3 bases: TGTGCCAGCAGCTTAGGCCAGTACCAAGAGACCCAGTACTTC. Protein: CASSLGQYQETQYF.

This clonotype was picked up a small number of times. The chain employs TRBV7-9 and TRBJ1-6; D call uncertain. The CDR3 contains 15 residues. The V and J ends lost 1 base and 8 bases respectively, with 12 bases between them. The germline gives CDR1 SEHNR, CDR2 FQNEAQ (reference sequence). CDR3 nucleotides: TGTGCCAGCAGCTTAGGGACGGCTTTAGATTCACCCCTCCACTTT. It codes for CASSLGTALDSPLHF.

The chain carries TRBV18 and TRBJ1-5; 11 positions match TRBD1. CDR3 length: 18 residues. Unmatched junction bases numbered 10, after V lost 2 bases and J lost 4 bases. Per the germline V gene, CDR1 is KGHSH and CDR2 is LQKENI. CDR3 sequence reads: CASSPTNTGTGGNQPQHF. The CDR3 coding sequence is TGTGCCAGCTCACCAACAAACACCGGGACAGGGGGAAATCAGCCCCAGCATTTT.

This clonotype was observed at least ten times. The rearrangement links TRBV7-9 to TRBJ2-1, with D uncertain. The CDR3 totals 13 residues. The germline V gene encodes CDR1 SEHNR and CDR2 FQNEAQ (reference sequence). The V end was cut by 5 bases, the J end by 1 base, with 6 bases between. The DNA of the CDR3 is TGTGCCAGCAGCCCAGGATCCTACAATGAGCAGTTCTTC. It encodes CASSPGSYNEQFF.

This clonotype has at least ten counts. The chain recombines TRBV7-2 with TRBJ1-2; D is undetermined. V shed 1 base and J shed 1 base, with 7 bases lying between them. CDR3 length: 14 residues. Looked up from germline, CDR1 is SGHTA and CDR2 is FQGNSA. In DNA, the CDR3 is TGTGCCAGCAGCTTAGGACGGGTTAACTATGGCTACACCTTC. Its translation: CASSLGRVNYGYTF.

This clonotype was counted ten times or more. The chain recombines TRBV6-5 with TRBJ1-2; possible D gene TRBD1, 6 bases. Germline V gene data show CDR1 as MNHEY and CDR2 as SVGAGI. V gave up 5 bases and J gave up 5 bases, with 9 bases separating them. CDR3 length: 12 amino acids. The CDR3 spells CASSKQGYGYTF. Here the CDR3 DNA reads TGTGCCAGCAGTAAACAGGGTTATGGCTACACCTTC.